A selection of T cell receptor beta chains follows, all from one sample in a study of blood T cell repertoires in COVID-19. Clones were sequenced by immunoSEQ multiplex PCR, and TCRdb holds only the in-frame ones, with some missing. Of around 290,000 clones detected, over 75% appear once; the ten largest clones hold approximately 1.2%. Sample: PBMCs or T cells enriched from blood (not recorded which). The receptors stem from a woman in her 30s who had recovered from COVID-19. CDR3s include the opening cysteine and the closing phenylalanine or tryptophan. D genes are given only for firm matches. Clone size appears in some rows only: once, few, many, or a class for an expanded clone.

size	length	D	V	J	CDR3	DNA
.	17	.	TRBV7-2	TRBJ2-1	CASSLKGGTGGGNEQFF	TGTGCCAGCAGCTTAAAAGGCGGGACTGGCGGAGGCAATGAGCAGTTCTTC
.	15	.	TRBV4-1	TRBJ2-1	CASSLVGSSYNEQFF	TGCGCCAGCAGCCTGGTCGGGAGCTCCTACAATGAGCAGTTCTTC
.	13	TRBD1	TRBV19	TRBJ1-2	CASETGPGYGYTF	TGTGCCAGTGAGACAGGGCCTGGCTATGGCTACACCTTC
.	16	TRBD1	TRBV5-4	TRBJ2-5	CASSFAGTGREETQYF	TGTGCCAGCAGCTTTGCCGGGACAGGGAGGGAAGAGACCCAGTACTTC
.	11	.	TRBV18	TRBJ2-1	CASSTTREQFF	TGTGCCAGCTCAACAACCAGGGAGCAGTTCTTC
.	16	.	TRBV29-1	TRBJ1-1	CSVEIGFRDSRREAFF	TGCAGCGTTGAGATTGGGTTCAGGGACTCTAGGAGGGAAGCTTTCTTT
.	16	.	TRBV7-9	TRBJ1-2	CASSSPVSRMGTGYTF	TGTGCCAGCAGCTCACCGGTTTCCAGGATGGGTACTGGCTACACCTTC
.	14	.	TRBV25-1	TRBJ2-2	CASSEWGVTGELFF	TGTGCCAGCAGTGAATGGGGGGTAACCGGGGAGCTGTTTTTT
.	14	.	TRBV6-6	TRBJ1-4	CASSYRGNGEKLFF	TGTGCCAGCAGTTACCGGGGAAATGGCGAAAAACTGTTTTTT
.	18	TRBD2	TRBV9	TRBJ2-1	CASSPSGNWGRADNEQFF	TGTGCCAGCAGCCCCTCCGGGAATTGGGGGAGGGCCGATAATGAGCAGTTCTTC
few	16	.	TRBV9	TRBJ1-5	CASSKHRAQPDQPQHF	TGTGCCAGCAGCAAGCACAGGGCCCAGCCCGATCAGCCCCAGCATTTT
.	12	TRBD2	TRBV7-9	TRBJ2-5	CASNGGGETQYF	TGTGCCAGCAACGGGGGAGGGGAGACCCAGTACTTC
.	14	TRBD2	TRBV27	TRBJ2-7	CASSSGTSGIEQYF	TGTGCCAGCAGTTCGGGGACTAGCGGGATCGAGCAGTACTTC
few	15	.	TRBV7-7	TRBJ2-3	CASSLEAGESDTQYF	TGTGCTAGCAGCTTGGAGGCAGGGGAATCGGATACGCAGTATTTT
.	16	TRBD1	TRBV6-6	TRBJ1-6	CASSYSQTGRNSPLHF	TGTGCCAGCAGTTACTCCCAGACAGGGAGGAATTCACCCCTCCACTTT
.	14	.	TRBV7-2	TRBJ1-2	CASSKGGTEYGYTF	TGTGCCAGCAGCAAAGGGGGTACGGAGTATGGCTACACCTTC
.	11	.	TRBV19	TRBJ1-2	CASSTVYGYTF	TGTGCCAGTAGTACAGTCTATGGCTACACCTTC
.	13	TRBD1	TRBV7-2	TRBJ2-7	CASSPGQVREQYF	TGTGCCAGCAGCCCAGGACAGGTCAGGGAGCAGTACTTC
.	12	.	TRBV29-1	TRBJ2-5	CSAGQIQETQYF	TGCAGCGCGGGACAAATCCAAGAGACCCAGTACTTC
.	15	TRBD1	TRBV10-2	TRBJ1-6	CASRQGGLMDSPLHF	TGCGCCAGCAGGCAGGGGGGCCTAATGGATTCACCCCTCCACTTT
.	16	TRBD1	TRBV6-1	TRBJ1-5	CASSEASGQGYQPQHF	TGTGCCAGCAGTGAAGCATCCGGACAGGGTTACCAGCCCCAGCATTTT
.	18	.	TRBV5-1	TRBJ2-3	CASSLTWVGSWVTDTQYF	TGCGCCAGCAGCTTAACGTGGGTCGGGAGTTGGGTCACAGATACGCAGTATTTT
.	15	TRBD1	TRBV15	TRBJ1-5	CATSWDRGTYQPQHF	TGTGCCACCAGTTGGGACAGGGGAACTTATCAGCCCCAGCATTTT
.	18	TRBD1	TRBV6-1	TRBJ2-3	CASSERPGGYSSTDTQYF	TGTGCCAGCAGTGAACGCCCAGGGGGTTACTCTAGCACAGATACGCAGTATTTT
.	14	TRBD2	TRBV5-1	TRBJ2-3	CASSLELAGYTQYF	TGCGCCAGCAGCTTGGAACTAGCGGGGTATACGCAGTATTTT
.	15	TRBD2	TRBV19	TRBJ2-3	CASSIGLAGTDTQYF	TGTGCCAGTAGTATAGGACTAGCTGGCACAGATACGCAGTATTTT
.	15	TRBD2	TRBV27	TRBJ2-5	CASSLLAGGRETQYF	TGTGCCAGCAGTTTACTAGCGGGAGGACGAGAGACCCAGTACTTC
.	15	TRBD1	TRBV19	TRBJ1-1	CASTSLDGTGRKAFF	TGTGCCAGTACCTCCCTAGATGGGACAGGGAGGAAAGCTTTCTTT